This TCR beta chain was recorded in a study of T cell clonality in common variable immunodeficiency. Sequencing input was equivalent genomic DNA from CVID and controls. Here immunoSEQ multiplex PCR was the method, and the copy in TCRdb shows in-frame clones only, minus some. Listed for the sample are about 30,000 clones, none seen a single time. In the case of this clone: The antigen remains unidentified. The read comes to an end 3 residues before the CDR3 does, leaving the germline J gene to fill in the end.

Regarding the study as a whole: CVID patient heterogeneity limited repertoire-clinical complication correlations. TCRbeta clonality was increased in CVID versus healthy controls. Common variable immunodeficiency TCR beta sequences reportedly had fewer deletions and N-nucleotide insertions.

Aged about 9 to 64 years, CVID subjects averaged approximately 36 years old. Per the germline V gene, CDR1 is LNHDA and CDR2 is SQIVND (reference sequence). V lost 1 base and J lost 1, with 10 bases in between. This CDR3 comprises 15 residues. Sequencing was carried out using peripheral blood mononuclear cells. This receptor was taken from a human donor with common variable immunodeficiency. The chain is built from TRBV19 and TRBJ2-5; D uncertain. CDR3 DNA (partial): TGTGCCAGTAGTATAGGCGCCGGTTTCCAAGAGACC. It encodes CASSIGAGFQET. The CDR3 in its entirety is CASSIGAGFQETQYF.